The T cell receptor (beta chain) described here comes from a study of OX40 agonist ivuxolimab in advanced cancers. Study-level points and caveats: Some nonresponders additionally presented with little normalized T-cell clonal expansion.

Remarks on this clone: The target antigen is unknown.

CDR1 MDHEN and CDR2 SYDVKM come from the germline V gene. Trimming took 6 bases from V and 1 from J, leaving 15 bases between them. The CDR3 totals 15 residues. The repertoire was sequenced with immunoSEQ multiplex PCR; TCRdb's copy has only in-frame clones and lacks some. The sample has tens of thousands of clones, approximately 85% seen once. The chain has TRBV28 and TRBJ1-1; D ambiguous. The material sequenced was CD4+ or CD8+ T cells sorted from blood, taken in a trial of the OX40 agonist ivuxolimab. The origin of this receptor is an adult with an advanced solid tumor such as melanoma, head and neck, liver or kidney cancer. The CDR3 sequence is CASSPPAGWNTEAFF. The CDR3 DNA is TGTGCCAGCAGCCCCCCGGCCGGGTGGAACACTGAAGCTTTCTTT.